This T cell receptor beta chain was found in a study of shared clonotypes between healthy human individuals. Per the germline V gene, CDR1 is MGHRA and CDR2 is YSYEKL. Between the trimmed V and J ends, which lost 4 bases and 2 bases, there was a span of 17 bases. CDR3 length: 16 residues. Generated by immunoSEQ multiplex PCR, the TCRdb table keeps only in-frame clones and is missing some. This sample has approximately 640,000 clones, with about two thirds found just once. The chain carries TRBV4-1 and TRBJ1-2; possible D gene TRBD1, 6 bases. The sample consisted of memory CD4+ T cells sorted from blood. Stated subset: CD45RA-negative fraction. This sequence was found in a woman in her twenties or thirties in good health. Here the CDR3 reads CASSRGLGEVNYGYTF. Here the CDR3 DNA reads TGCGCCAGCAGCCGGGGGCTTGGGGAAGTGAACTATGGCTACACCTTC.